A selection of T cell receptor beta chains follows, all from one sample in a study of T cell responses to AZD1222 COVID-19 vaccine. Measured with immunoSEQ multiplex PCR; TCRdb has only the in-frame clones, and not every one. The sample consists of under 200,000 clones, about 94% of them appearing once. The sample was peripheral blood, taken on day 0 of AZD1222 vaccination. These receptors all come from an adult in good health. The CDR3 runs from the conserved cysteine through the conserved F or W. A D gene is named only where the DNA matches it firmly.

V gene: TRBV3-1/TRBV3-2
D gene: TRBD2
J gene: TRBJ2-4
CDR3 protein: CASSLVTSGRYNIQYF
CDR3 DNA: TGTGCCAGCAGCCTGGTGACTAGCGGGAGGTATAACATTCAGTACTTC

V gene: TRBV7-9
D gene: TRBD2
J gene: TRBJ2-1
CDR3 protein: CASSFSTSGSYNEQFF
CDR3 DNA: TGTGCCAGCAGCTTCAGCACTAGCGGGTCCTACAATGAGCAGTTCTTC

V gene: TRBV6-5
D gene: .
J gene: TRBJ2-7
CDR3 protein: CASIKRVGGHEQYF
CDR3 DNA: TGTGCCAGCATTAAGCGGGTCGGGGGGCACGAGCAGTACTTC

V gene: TRBV7-3
D gene: TRBD2
J gene: TRBJ2-2
CDR3 protein: CASSLNSLAGNTGELFF
CDR3 DNA: TGTGCCAGCAGCTTAAATAGCCTAGCGGGAAACACCGGGGAGCTGTTTTTT

V gene: TRBV11-2
D gene: TRBD1
J gene: TRBJ1-4
CDR3 protein: CASSPPTGGEKLFF
CDR3 DNA: TGTGCCAGCAGCCCCCCGACAGGGGGGGAAAAACTGTTTTTT

V gene: TRBV19
D gene: .
J gene: TRBJ2-7
CDR3 protein: CASKLRQGFYEQYF
CDR3 DNA: TGTGCCAGTAAGTTAAGGCAGGGGTTCTACGAGCAGTACTTC

V gene: TRBV6-2/TRBV6-3
D gene: .
J gene: TRBJ1-1
CDR3 protein: CASSYSLSNTEAFF
CDR3 DNA: TGTGCCAGCAGTTACTCTTTGTCGAACACTGAAGCTTTCTTT

V gene: TRBV18
D gene: TRBD1
J gene: TRBJ1-5
CDR3 protein: CASSPLDRAWGQPQHF
CDR3 DNA: TGTGCCAGCTCACCATTGGACAGGGCGTGGGGACAGCCCCAGCATTTT

V gene: TRBV29-1
D gene: TRBD1
J gene: TRBJ2-7
CDR3 protein: CSVGARGYTYEQYF
CDR3 DNA: TGCAGCGTTGGGGCCAGGGGGTATACCTACGAGCAGTACTTC

V gene: TRBV25-1
D gene: .
J gene: TRBJ2-7
CDR3 protein: CASSEFGADKNSYEQYF
CDR3 DNA: TGTGCCAGCAGTGAATTCGGGGCGGATAAAAACTCCTACGAGCAGTACTTC